One and the same sample provided the 6 T cell receptor beta chains below, sequenced in a study of early T cells in non-severe SARS-CoV-2 infection. Via MiXCR, TCRdb re-called the 5' RACE reads, giving one row per CDR3 protein. The repertoire holds more than 35,000 distinct CDR3 sequences, with approximately 6.3% as singletons. The sample taken for sequencing was whole blood. Receptors were obtained from an adult who was a healthcare worker with PCR-confirmed SARS-CoV-2 infection or an uninfected control (not recorded which).

The chain couples TRBV21-1 to TRBJ1-5. TRBV21-1 is classified as a pseudogene. The CDR3 is made up of 15 amino acids. The DNA of the CDR3 is TGTGCCAGCAGCAAAGGCGAGGACCGAAATCAGCCCCAGCATTTT. It yields the protein CASSKGEDRNQPQHF.

Many counts were recorded for this clonotype. This chain joins TRBV20-1 and TRBJ2-1; possibly TRBD1 or TRBD2 for D (5 bases each). CDR1 and CDR2 (germline): DFQATT, SNEGSKA (reference sequence). The V end lost 6 bases, the J end lost 4 bases, and 16 bases lay between the germline ends. The CDR3 extends over 14 amino acids. This CDR3 is CSARTTGGYNEQFF. DNA for the CDR3: TGCAGTGCAAGGACCACTGGGGGTTACAATGAGCAGTTCTTC.

This clonotype was detected many times. V is TRBV18 and J is TRBJ2-5; 9 bases fit TRBD2. Trimming took 5 bases from V and 0 from J; bases not matched to a gene: 10. Germline CDR1 reads KGHSH; CDR2 reads LQKENI. The CDR3 has 17 residues. The CDR3: CASSSSILAGNQETQYF. The CDR3, as DNA: TGTGCCAGCTCATCCTCTATTCTAGCGGGGAACCAAGAGACCCAGTACTTC.

This clonotype was observed many times. The chain links TRBV12-3 or TRBV12-4 to TRBJ2-5, with 13 bases identical to TRBD2. This CDR3 region has 16 residues. V lost 6 bases to trimming and J lost 4 bases; unmatched junction nucleotides: 8. CDR3 in DNA: TGTGCCAGCAGCACCGGACTAGCGGGAGTTTCAGAGACCCAGTACTTC. It is translated as CASSTGLAGVSETQYF.

The table lists this clonotype with many counts. The rearrangement joins TRBV7-9 to TRBJ2-5; D call uncertain. The CDR3 consists of 12 residues. Per germline, CDR1 SEHNR and CDR2 FQNEAQ (reference sequence). V was shortened by 5 bases and J by 2 bases, with 6 bases between the two germline ends. The CDR3 coding sequence is TGTGCCAGCAGCACCAAACAAGAGACCCAGTACTTC. The encoded protein is CASSTKQETQYF.

This clonotype was seen many times. The gene calls are TRBV6-6 and TRBJ1-1; a possible D gene is TRBD1 (5 bases). V dropped 8 bases and J dropped 3 bases, with 10 bases sitting between them. The germline V gene encodes CDR1 MNHNY and CDR2 SVGAGI (reference sequence). This CDR3 has 12 amino acids. CDR3 bases: TGTGCCAGCGAGGGCAGGGACACTGAAGCTTTCTTT. This gives the protein CASEGRDTEAFF.